This TCR beta chain appears in the sequencing data of a study of patients and donors after allogeneic stem cell transplantation. The CDR3 has 14 residues. V lost 0 bases to trimming and J lost 7 bases, with 15 bases between them. Looked up from germline, CDR1 is DFQATT and CDR2 is SNEGSKA (reference sequence). Via MiXCR, TCRdb re-called the RT-PCR reads, giving one row per CDR3 protein. Among roughly 960,000 distinct CDR3 sequences listed, 15% to 20% were seen once. This clonotype was observed a handful of times. Sequenced material: blood, either unsorted or a sorted T cell fraction (not recorded which). The J gene is TRBJ1-2, the V gene TRBV20-1; a weak D match, TRBD1 (5 bases). The source is a human donor who was either an allogeneic HSCT recipient or a stem cell or donor lymphocyte infusion donor (not recorded which). It is not recorded whose cells these are; they may come from a transplant donor. CDR3 sequence reads: CSAREGRAFLGYTF. CDR3 coding DNA: TGCAGTGCTAGAGAAGGCAGGGCTTTCCTTGGCTACACCTTC.